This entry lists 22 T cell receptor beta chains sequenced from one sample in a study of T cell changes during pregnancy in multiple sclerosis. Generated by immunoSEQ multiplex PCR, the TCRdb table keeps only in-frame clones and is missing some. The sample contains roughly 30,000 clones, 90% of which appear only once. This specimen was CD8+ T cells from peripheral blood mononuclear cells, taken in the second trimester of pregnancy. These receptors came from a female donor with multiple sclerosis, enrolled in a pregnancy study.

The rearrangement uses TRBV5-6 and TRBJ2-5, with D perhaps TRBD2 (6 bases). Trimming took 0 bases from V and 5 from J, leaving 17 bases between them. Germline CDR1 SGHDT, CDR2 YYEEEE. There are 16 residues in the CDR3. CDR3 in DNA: TGTGCCAGCAGCTTGGTCGGGCCGGAGGGGTTGGAGACCCAGTACTTC. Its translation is CASSLVGPEGLETQYF.

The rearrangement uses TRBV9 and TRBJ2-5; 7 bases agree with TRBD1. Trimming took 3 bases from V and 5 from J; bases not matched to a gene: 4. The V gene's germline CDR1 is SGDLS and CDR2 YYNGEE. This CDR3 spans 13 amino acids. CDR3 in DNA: TGTGCCAGCAGCGGAGGGGGCCTGGAGACCCAGTACTTC. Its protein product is CASSGGGLETQYF.

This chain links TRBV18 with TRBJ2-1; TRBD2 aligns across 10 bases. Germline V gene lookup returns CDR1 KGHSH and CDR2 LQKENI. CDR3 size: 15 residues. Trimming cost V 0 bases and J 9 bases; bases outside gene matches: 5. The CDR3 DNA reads TGTGCCAGCTCACCACCGACGGTAGCGGGAGGTGAGCAGTTCTTC. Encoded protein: CASSPPTVAGGEQFF.

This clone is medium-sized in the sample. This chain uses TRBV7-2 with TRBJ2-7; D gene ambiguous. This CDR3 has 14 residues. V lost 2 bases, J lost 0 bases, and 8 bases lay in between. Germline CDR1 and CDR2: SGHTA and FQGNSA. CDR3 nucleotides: TGTGCCAGCAGCTTAATCCGGAGCTCCTACGAGCAGTACTTC. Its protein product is CASSLIRSSYEQYF.

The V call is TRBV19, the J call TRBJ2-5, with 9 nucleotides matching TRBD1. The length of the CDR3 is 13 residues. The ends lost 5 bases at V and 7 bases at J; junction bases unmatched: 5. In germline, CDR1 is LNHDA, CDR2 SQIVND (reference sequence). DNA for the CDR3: TGTGCCAGTAGTCCGGGACAGGGAGGGACCCAGTACTTC. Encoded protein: CASSPGQGGTQYF.

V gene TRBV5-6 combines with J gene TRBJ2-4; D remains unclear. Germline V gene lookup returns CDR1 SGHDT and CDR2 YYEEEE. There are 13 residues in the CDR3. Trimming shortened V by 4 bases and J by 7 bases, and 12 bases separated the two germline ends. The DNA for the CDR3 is TGTGCCAGCAGCCGCCTGCCCCGGAACATTCAGTACTTC. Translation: CASSRLPRNIQYF. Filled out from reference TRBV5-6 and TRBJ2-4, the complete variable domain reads DAGVTQSPTHLIKTRGQQVTLRCSPKSGHDTVSWYQQALGQGPQFIFQYYEEEERQRGNFPDRFSGHQFPNYSSELNVNALLLGDSALYLCASSRLPRNIQYFGAGTRLSVL.

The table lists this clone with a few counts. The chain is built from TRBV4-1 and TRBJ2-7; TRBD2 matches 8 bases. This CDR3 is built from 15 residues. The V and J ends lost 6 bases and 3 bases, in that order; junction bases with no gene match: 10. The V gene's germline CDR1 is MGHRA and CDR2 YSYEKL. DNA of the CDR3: TGCGCCAGCAGAGAGTCGCCGGGGACTAGCTACGAGCAGTACTTC. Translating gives CASRESPGTSYEQYF.

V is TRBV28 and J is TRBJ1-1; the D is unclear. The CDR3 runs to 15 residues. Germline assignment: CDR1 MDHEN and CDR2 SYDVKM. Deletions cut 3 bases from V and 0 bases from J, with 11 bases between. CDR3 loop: CASSLTFGVNTEAFF. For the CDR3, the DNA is TGTGCCAGCAGTTTGACATTCGGGGTGAACACTGAAGCTTTCTTT.

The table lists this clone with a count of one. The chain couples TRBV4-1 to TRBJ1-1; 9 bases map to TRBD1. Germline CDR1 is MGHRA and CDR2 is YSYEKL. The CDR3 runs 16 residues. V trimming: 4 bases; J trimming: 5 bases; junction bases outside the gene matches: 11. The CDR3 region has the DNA TGCGCCAGCAGCCGGACCTGGGACAGGGCTGGGACTGAAGCTTTCTTT. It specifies CASSRTWDRAGTEAFF.

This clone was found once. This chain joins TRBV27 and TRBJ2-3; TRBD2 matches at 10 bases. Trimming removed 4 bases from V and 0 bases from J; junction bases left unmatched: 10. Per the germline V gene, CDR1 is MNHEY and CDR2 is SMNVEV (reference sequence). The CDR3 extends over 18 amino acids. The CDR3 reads CASSSYTGLAESTDTQYF. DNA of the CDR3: TGTGCCAGCAGTTCCTATACTGGACTAGCGGAGAGCACAGATACGCAGTATTTT.

The CDR3 nucleotides are TGTGCCAGCAGGAGACTAGACTACGAGCAGTACTTC. This codes for CASRRLDYEQYF. The chain recombines TRBV11-2 with TRBJ2-7; maybe TRBD2 (6 bases). Germline loops: CDR1 SGHAT, CDR2 FQNNGV. Trimming cost V 6 bases and J 3 bases, with 9 bases left between them. The CDR3 runs to 12 residues.

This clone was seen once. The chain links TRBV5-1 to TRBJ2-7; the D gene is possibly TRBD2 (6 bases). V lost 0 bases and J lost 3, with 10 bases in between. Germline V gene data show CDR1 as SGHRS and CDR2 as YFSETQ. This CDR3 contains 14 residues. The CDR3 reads CASSLGTSNYEQYF. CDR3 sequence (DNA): TGCGCCAGCAGCTTGGGCACTAGCAACTACGAGCAGTACTTC.

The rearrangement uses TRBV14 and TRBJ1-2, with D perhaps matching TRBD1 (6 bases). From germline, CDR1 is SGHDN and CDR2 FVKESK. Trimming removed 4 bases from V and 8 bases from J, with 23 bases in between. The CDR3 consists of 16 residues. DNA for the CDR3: TGTGCCAGCAGCCCTACCGCCAATACAGGGTCGGTGGGCTACACCTTC. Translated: CASSPTANTGSVGYTF. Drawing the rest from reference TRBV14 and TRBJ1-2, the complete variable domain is EAGVTQFPSHSVIEKGQTVTLRCDPISGHDNLYWYRRVMGKEIKFLLHFVKESKQDESGMPNNRFLAERTGGTYSTLKVQPAELEDSGVYFCASSPTANTGSVGYTFGSGTRLTVV.

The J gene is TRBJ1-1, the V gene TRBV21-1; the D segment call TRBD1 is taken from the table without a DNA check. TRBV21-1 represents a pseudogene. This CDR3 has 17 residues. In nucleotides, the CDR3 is TGTGCCAGCAGCAAATGGGTAGTACAGGGGGCGCTTAGGGGAGCTTTCTTT. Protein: CASSKWVVQGALRGAFF.

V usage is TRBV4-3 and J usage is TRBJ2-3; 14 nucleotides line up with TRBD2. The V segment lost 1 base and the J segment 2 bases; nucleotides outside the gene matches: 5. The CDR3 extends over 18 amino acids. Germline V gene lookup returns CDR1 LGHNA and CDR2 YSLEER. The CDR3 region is CASSQGLAGGPSTDTQYF. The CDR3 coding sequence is TGCGCCAGCAGCCAAGGACTAGCGGGAGGGCCGTCCACAGATACGCAGTATTTT.

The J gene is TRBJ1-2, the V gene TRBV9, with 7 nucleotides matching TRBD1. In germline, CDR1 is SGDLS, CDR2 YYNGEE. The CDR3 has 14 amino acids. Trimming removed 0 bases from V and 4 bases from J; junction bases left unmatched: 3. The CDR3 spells CASSVGQGGYGYTF. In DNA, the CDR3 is TGTGCCAGCAGCGTAGGCCAGGGGGGCTATGGCTACACCTTC.

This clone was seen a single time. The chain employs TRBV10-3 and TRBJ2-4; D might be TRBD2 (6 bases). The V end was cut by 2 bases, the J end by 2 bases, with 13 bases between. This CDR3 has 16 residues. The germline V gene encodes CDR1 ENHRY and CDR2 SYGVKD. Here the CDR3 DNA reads TGTGCCATCAGTGAGGGAGGGGAGTTTTCCAAAAACATTCAGTACTTC. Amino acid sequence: CAISEGGEFSKNIQYF.

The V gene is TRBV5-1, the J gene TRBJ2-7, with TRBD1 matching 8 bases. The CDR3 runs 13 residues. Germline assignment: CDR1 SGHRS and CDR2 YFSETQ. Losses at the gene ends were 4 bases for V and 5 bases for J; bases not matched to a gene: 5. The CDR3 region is CASSQDREHEQYF. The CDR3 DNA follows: TGCGCCAGCAGCCAGGACAGGGAGCACGAGCAGTACTTC.

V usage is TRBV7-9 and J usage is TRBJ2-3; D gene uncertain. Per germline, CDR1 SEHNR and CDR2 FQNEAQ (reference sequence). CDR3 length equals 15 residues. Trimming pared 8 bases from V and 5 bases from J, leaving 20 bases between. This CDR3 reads CASRRAAYREDTQYF. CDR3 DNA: TGTGCCAGCCGCCGCGCGGCTTACCGAGAAGATACGCAGTATTTT.

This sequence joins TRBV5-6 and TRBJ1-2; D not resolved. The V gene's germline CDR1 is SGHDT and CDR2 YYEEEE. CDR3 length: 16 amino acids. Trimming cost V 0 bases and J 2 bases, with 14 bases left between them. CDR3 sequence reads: CASSLDPLTRNYGYTF. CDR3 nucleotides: TGTGCCAGCAGCTTGGACCCGCTTACACGAAACTATGGCTACACCTTC. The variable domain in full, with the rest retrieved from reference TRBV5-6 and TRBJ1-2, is DAGVTQSPTHLIKTRGQQVTLRCSPKSGHDTVSWYQQALGQGPQFIFQYYEEEERQRGNFPDRFSGHQFPNYSSELNVNALLLGDSALYLCASSLDPLTRNYGYTFGSGTRLTVV.

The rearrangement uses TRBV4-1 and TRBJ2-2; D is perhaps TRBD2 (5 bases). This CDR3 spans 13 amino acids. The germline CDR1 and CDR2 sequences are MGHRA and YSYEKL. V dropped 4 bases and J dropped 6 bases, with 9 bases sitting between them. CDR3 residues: CASSPEGAGELFF. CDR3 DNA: TGCGCCAGCAGCCCCGAGGGTGCCGGGGAGCTGTTTTTT.

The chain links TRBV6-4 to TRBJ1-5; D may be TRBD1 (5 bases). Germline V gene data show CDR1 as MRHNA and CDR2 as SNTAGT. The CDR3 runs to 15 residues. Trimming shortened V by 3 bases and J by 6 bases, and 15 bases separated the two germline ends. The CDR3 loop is CASSEIGGAGQPQHF. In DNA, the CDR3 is TGTGCCAGCAGTGAGATAGGAGGGGCGGGTCAGCCCCAGCATTTT.